These 20 T cell receptor beta chains were all obtained from the same sample, sequenced in a study of blood T cells in healthy people across ages. Primers used in a second PCR of about 6 to 11 cycles were a sample-barcoded 5' primer and a J-beta primer mix. TCRdb processed the 5' RACE reads anew with MiXCR; each CDR3 protein has one entry. The sample shows about 670,000 distinct CDR3 sequences, 45% to 60% of them seen only once. Specimen: blood. Receptors were obtained from a woman older than 75 in good health.

This clonotype appeared a single time. V and J are TRBV13 and TRBJ2-1; 7 bases align to TRBD1. Germline V gives CDR1 PRHDT, CDR2 FYEKMQ (reference sequence). CDR3 length: 16 amino acids. V was pared by 3 bases and J by 3 bases, with 8 bases of the junction left unmatched. Here the CDR3 reads CASSFQTGLVYNEQFF. CDR3 sequence (DNA): TGTGCCAGCAGCTTCCAGACAGGGCTTGTCTACAATGAGCAGTTCTTC. Drawing the rest from reference TRBV13 and TRBJ2-1, the complete variable domain is AAGVIQSPRHLIKEKRETATLKCYPIPRHDTVYWYQQGPGQDPQFLISFYEKMQSDKGSIPDRFSAQQFSDYHSELNMSSLELGDSALYFCASSFQTGLVYNEQFFGPGTRLTVL.

The chain employs TRBV18 and TRBJ1-5, with D maybe TRBD1 (5 bases). CDR1 and CDR2 (germline): KGHSH, LQKENI. The CDR3 is made up of 19 amino acids. The V end lost 3 bases, the J end lost 6 bases, and 27 bases lay between the germline ends. In DNA form, the CDR3 reads TGTGCCAGCTCACCCACAAAAGTGGACTACCGACAGTTGAGTCAGCCCCAGCATTTT. This gives the protein CASSPTKVDYRQLSQPQHF.

This clonotype has at least ten counts. V is TRBV29-1 and J is TRBJ2-3, with D unclear. CDR3 length equals 12 residues. V was cut by 4 bases and J by 7 bases, with 12 bases left in between. The germline V gene has CDR1 SQVTM and CDR2 ANQGSEA. CDR3 residues: CSVVGRQYTQYF. DNA for the CDR3: TGCAGCGTTGTAGGACGGCAATATACGCAGTATTTT.

The sample holds one count of this clonotype. The chain uses TRBV6-5 and TRBJ2-1; possibly TRBD2 for D (7 bases). Germline assignment: CDR1 MNHEY and CDR2 SVGAGI. The CDR3 runs to 19 residues. Trimming took off 2 bases at V and 0 bases at J, with 20 bases between the two ends. The CDR3 nucleotides read TGTGCCAGCAGTTACCAACGTTGGGGGCGGGGGAGCTCCTACAATGAGCAGTTCTTC. Amino acids: CASSYQRWGRGSSYNEQFF.

Regarding this clonotype: A much larger clone lies a single base off, so this may be a read error. The rearrangement joins TRBV9 to TRBJ2-3, with a possible D match to TRBD2 (5 bases). From germline, CDR1 is SGDLS and CDR2 YYNGEE. CDR3 length: 15 amino acids. CDR3 protein: CASSVGGSHTYTQYF. The CDR3 DNA sequence: TGTGCCAGCAGCGTCGGAGGCAGCCACACATATACGCAGTATTTT.

To note about this clonotype: A much larger clone lies one base from this, so it may be a read error. The chain uses TRBV5-1 and TRBJ2-3, with D possibly TRBD1 on 5 matching bases. The CDR3 has 14 amino acids. Trimming left V 4 bases short and J 3 bases short, with 12 bases between. Germline CDR1 and CDR2: SGHRS and YFSETQ. DNA for the CDR3: TGCGCCAGCAGCCCGTGGGGCGCAACAGATACGCAGTATTTT. Protein product: CASSPWGATDTQYF.

Ten or more counts support this clonotype. The CDR3 DNA reads as TGTGCCAGCAGTTTACAGCGGACAGGGGTTAGGAACGAGCAGTACTTC. Amino acids: CASSLQRTGVRNEQYF. The J gene is TRBJ2-7, the V gene TRBV28, with 9 bases aligning to TRBD1. The CDR3 is 16 residues long. V gave up 2 bases and J gave up 5 bases; unmatched junction bases: 10. Germline loops: CDR1 MDHEN, CDR2 SYDVKM.

The V call is TRBV10-3, the J call TRBJ2-7; 7 nucleotides align to TRBD1. The CDR3 is 15 amino acids. CDR1 is ENHRY, CDR2 SYGVKD, per germline. V lost 4 bases, J lost 0 bases, and 6 bases stayed unmatched. The chain's CDR3 is CAISVDRESSYEQYF. The CDR3 DNA follows: TGTGCCATCAGTGTTGACAGGGAAAGCTCCTACGAGCAGTACTTC.

The count of this clonotype is one. The chain has TRBV9 and TRBJ2-4; D might be TRBD2 (5 bases). The J call is in doubt because the DNA end fits TRBJ2-7 better. This CDR3 region has 14 residues. In germline, CDR1 is SGDLS, CDR2 YYNGEE. The CDR3, as DNA: TGTGCCAGCAGCGTATTTGAGGGTACCTACGAGCAGTACTTC. Amino acid sequence: CASSVFEGTYEQYF.

V and J are TRBV6-6 and TRBJ2-1, with no clear D. This CDR3 spans 15 amino acids. V shed 5 bases and J shed 6 bases, with 17 bases lying between them. Germline CDR1 MNHNY, CDR2 SVGAGI (reference sequence). For the CDR3, the DNA is TGTGCCAGCAGTCCCGACTTTGATCGTGGCAATGAGCAGTTCTTC. It is translated as CASSPDFDRGNEQFF.

Of note for this clonotype: With a much larger clone just one base away, this may be a read error. This chain connects TRBV20-1 to TRBJ2-7, with a weak D call TRBD1 (5 bases). CDR1 DFQATT and CDR2 SNEGSKA come from the germline V gene (reference sequence). V was shortened by 2 bases and J by 2 bases, with 16 bases between the two germline ends. The CDR3 totals 15 residues. CDR3 sequence reads: CSARKARAGTYEQYF. The CDR3, as DNA: TGCAGTGCTAGAAAAGCCCGGGCAGGGACCTACGAGCAGTACTTC.

This clonotype has at least ten counts. The chain uses TRBV6-2 or TRBV6-3 and TRBJ2-7; TRBD2 agrees at 9 bases. Germline V lookup: CDR1 MNHEY, CDR2 SVGEGT. The trim removed 8 bases at V and 1 base at J, leaving 6 bases unmatched. The CDR3 is 14 amino acids. The CDR3 DNA reads as TGTGCCAGCCGGCGGCTAGCGGGATCCTACGAGCAGTACTTC. Translation gives CASRRLAGSYEQYF.

The gene calls are TRBV5-1 and TRBJ2-2; the match to TRBD1 covers 8 bases. The length of the CDR3 is 16 residues. Germline CDR1 is SGHRS and CDR2 is YFSETQ. V was pared by 4 bases and J by 0 bases, with 5 bases of the junction left unmatched. The DNA of the CDR3 is TGCGCCAGCAGCGCCCGGGACAGGACGAACACCGGGGAGCTGTTTTTT. Encoded protein: CASSARDRTNTGELFF. Combining the CDR3 with reference TRBV5-1 and TRBJ2-2 gives the whole variable domain KAGVTQTPRYLIKTRGQQVTLSCSPISGHRSVSWYQQTPGQGLQFLFEYFSETQRNKGNFPGRFSGRQFSNSRSEMNVSTLELGDSALYLCASSARDRTNTGELFFGEGSRLTVL.

This clonotype was counted many times. V and J are TRBV7-8 and TRBJ2-7, with D uncertain. Germline CDR1 SGHVS, CDR2 FQNEAQ. The CDR3 is 11 residues long. Trimming pared 5 bases from V and 5 bases from J, leaving 7 bases between. The CDR3 protein is CASSRGNEQYF. Here the CDR3 DNA reads TGTGCCAGCAGCCGTGGGAACGAGCAGTACTTC.

This clonotype has only a few counts. CDR3 DNA sequence: TGTGCCACCAGCATTGGACAGGGGGCATCAGATACGCAGTATTTT. Amino acids: CATSIGQGASDTQYF. V usage is TRBV15 and J usage is TRBJ2-3; 11 bases line up with TRBD1. Germline V gene data show CDR1 as LNHNV and CDR2 as YYDKDF (reference sequence). The CDR3 loop spans 15 amino acids. The ends lost 4 bases at V and 4 bases at J; junction bases unmatched: 4.

This clonotype was detected only a few times. This chain joins TRBV7-2 and TRBJ2-1, with 11 bases that match TRBD2. CDR1 SGHTA and CDR2 FQGNSA come from the germline V gene. Trimming removed 5 bases from V and 1 base from J; junction bases left unmatched: 4. The CDR3 is 16 residues long. The CDR3 loop is CASSRIAGGSYNEQFF. The CDR3 DNA follows: TGTGCCAGCAGCAGAATAGCGGGAGGGTCCTACAATGAGCAGTTCTTC.

The sample holds one count of this clonotype. The chain joins TRBV25-1 to TRBJ1-1, with 9 nucleotides matching TRBD1. The CDR3 has 15 amino acids. The V gene end was trimmed by 6 bases and the J gene end by 8 bases; junction bases not matched to a gene: 13. CDR1 is MGHDK and CDR2 is SYGVNS in the germline V gene. CDR3 in amino acids: CASRLKEPTGGEAFF. The CDR3 bases are TGTGCCAGCAGACTTAAAGAACCGACAGGGGGGGAAGCTTTCTTT. Using reference TRBV25-1 and TRBJ1-1 for the parts outside the CDR3, the full variable domain is EADIYQTPRYLVIGTGKKITLECSQTMGHDKMYWYQQDPGMELHLIHYSYGVNSTEKGDLSSESTVSRIRTEHFPLTLESARPSHTSQYLCASRLKEPTGGEAFFGQGTRLTVV.

This sequence joins TRBV12-3 or TRBV12-4 and TRBJ1-1; 8 bases match TRBD1. With V trimmed by 4 bases and J by 4 bases, 5 bases remained unmatched. This CDR3 is 14 amino acids long. CDR3: CASSSDGQGTEAFF. CDR3 in DNA: TGTGCCAGCAGTTCGGACGGACAGGGCACTGAAGCTTTCTTT.

There are many counts of this clonotype. The chain has TRBV5-1 and TRBJ2-3; tentatively, D is TRBD2 (5 bases). Germline CDR1 reads SGHRS; CDR2 reads YFSETQ. V lost 6 bases, J lost 5 bases, and 10 bases lay in between. The CDR3 is 12 residues long. Here the CDR3 reads CASTPEGDTQYF. CDR3 DNA: TGCGCCAGCACCCCCGAGGGAGATACGCAGTATTTT. The whole variable domain, filled in from reference TRBV5-1 and TRBJ2-3, reads KAGVTQTPRYLIKTRGQQVTLSCSPISGHRSVSWYQQTPGQGLQFLFEYFSETQRNKGNFPGRFSGRQFSNSRSEMNVSTLELGDSALYLCASTPEGDTQYFGPGTRLTVL.

This clonotype was recorded many times. The genes are TRBV5-1 and TRBJ2-7, with 9 bases aligning to TRBD2. This CDR3 contains 15 residues. Germline V gene lookup returns CDR1 SGHRS and CDR2 YFSETQ. V dropped 0 bases and J dropped 2; count of bases not matched to a gene: 3. This chain's CDR3 is CASSLASGATYEQYF. CDR3 nucleotides: TGCGCCAGCAGCTTGGCTAGCGGGGCCACCTACGAGCAGTACTTC. Looking up the rest from reference TRBV5-1 and TRBJ2-7 gives the full variable domain: KAGVTQTPRYLIKTRGQQVTLSCSPISGHRSVSWYQQTPGQGLQFLFEYFSETQRNKGNFPGRFSGRQFSNSRSEMNVSTLELGDSALYLCASSLASGATYEQYFGPGTRLTVT.